This T cell receptor beta chain was obtained from a study of cytomegalovirus exposure and HLA in healthy donors. This CDR3 contains 15 residues. Germline-derived CDR1 and CDR2 are MDHEN and SYDVKM. Losses at the gene ends were 5 bases for V and 2 bases for J; bases not matched to a gene: 6. PCR was performed using 60 Vbeta and 13 Jbeta primers. TCRdb's copy holds only in-frame clones and misses some; the assay was immunoSEQ multiplex PCR. The sample includes some 130,000 clones, roughly 82% of them seen just once. This chain joins TRBV28 and TRBJ2-1; 7 bases are shared with TRBD1. The sample taken for sequencing was PBMCs. The clonotype originates from a male donor in good health and CMV-seropositive. This CDR3 is CASSIQGMPYNEQFF. The DNA for the CDR3 is TGTGCCAGCAGTATACAGGGGATGCCCTACAATGAGCAGTTCTTC.